What follows are 5 T cell receptor beta chains derived from one specimen sequenced in a study of shared clonotypes between healthy human individuals. Method: immunoSEQ multiplex PCR; TCRdb's copy keeps in-frame clones and lacks some. In the table there are around 610,000 clones, about 96% of which are singletons. CD45RO-negative, CCR7-selected cells formed the naive CD8 fraction, which excluded terminally differentiated effector memory CD45RA+ cells. The sequencing sample was made of naive CD8+ T cells sorted from blood. The source of these receptors is a woman aged 25 to 39 in good health.

V is TRBV27 and J is TRBJ1-4; D perhaps matches TRBD1 (5 bases). V shed 3 bases and J shed 3 bases, with 8 bases lying between them. The CDR3 spans 14 residues. Germline CDR1 and CDR2: MNHEY and SMNVEV (reference sequence). CDR3 in amino acids: CASSFVGANEKLFF. The DNA of the CDR3 is TGTGCCAGCAGTTTTGTGGGGGCTAATGAAAAACTGTTTTTT.

This chain uses TRBV7-8 with TRBJ2-7, with 8 nucleotides matching TRBD1. V lost 4 bases and J lost 6; bases outside the gene matches: 5. Per the germline V gene, CDR1 is SGHVS and CDR2 is FQNEAQ. There are 13 residues in the CDR3. The CDR3 DNA reads TGTGCCAGCAGCTCCAGGGGGCCCGGCGAGCAGTACTTC. Amino acid sequence: CASSSRGPGEQYF.

The chain is built from TRBV4-1 and TRBJ2-7, with 8 bases aligning to TRBD1. With V trimmed by 3 bases and J by 2 bases, 9 bases remained unmatched. This CDR3 comprises 16 residues. Germline V gene lookup returns CDR1 MGHRA and CDR2 YSYEKL. CDR3 protein: CASSQDKGQGTYEQYF. The CDR3, as DNA: TGCGCCAGCAGCCAGGACAAAGGACAGGGAACCTACGAGCAGTACTTC.

The chain combines TRBV7-3 with TRBJ2-1; D gene ambiguous. Germline V gene sequence: CDR1 SGHTA, CDR2 FQGTGA. The CDR3 is 15 residues long. The ends were cut back, 1 base at V and 2 bases at J, with 9 bases in the middle. The CDR3 bases are TGTGCCAGCAGCTTAAGGGCTGCCGCCTACAATGAGCAGTTCTTC. The encoded protein is CASSLRAAAYNEQFF.

The rearrangement uses TRBV27 and TRBJ1-1; D remains unclear. Deletions cut 8 bases from V and 4 bases from J, with 17 bases between. Per germline, CDR1 MNHEY and CDR2 SMNVEV (reference sequence). CDR3 length: 14 residues. In nucleotides, the CDR3 is TGTGCCAGCGGATACAAAATGGAGGGCACTGAAGCTTTCTTT. Translated: CASGYKMEGTEAFF.